The 4 T cell receptor beta chains presented below share a single source sample, sequenced in a study of post-analysis software for immune sequencing data. These receptors are not linked to any known antigen. Unique molecular identifiers were present in the TCR beta cDNA libraries. TCRdb processed the PCR reads anew with MiXCR; each CDR3 protein has one entry. Found here are about 260,000 distinct CDR3 sequences, 35% to 40% of them singletons; the top ten hold roughly 4.8%. Whole-study findings and limits: The study found TRBV5-6, TRBV5-1 and TRBV20-1 among 4 or 5 TRBV segments more frequent in patients than controls.

Sequences were obtained from blood. Receptors originate from a girl aged 5-17 years with multiple sclerosis.

This sequence joins TRBV7-2 and TRBJ2-7; 9 bases match TRBD1. TRBJ2-5 explains the end of the DNA better; the J call may be wrong. The length of the CDR3 is 17 residues. Germline V gene data show CDR1 as SGHTA and CDR2 as FQGNSA. The CDR3 protein is CASSSGMDRGIEKTQYF. Written as DNA, the CDR3 is TGTGCCAGCAGCTCGGGGATGGACAGGGGAATTGAGAAGACCCAGTACTTC.

J is TRBJ2-1 and V is TRBV5-1; D is unresolved. Germline values: CDR1 SGHRS, CDR2 YFSETQ. The V and J ends lost 8 bases and 0 bases respectively, with 12 bases between them. This CDR3 region has 14 residues. The DNA of the CDR3 is TGCGCCAGTAGAGGAGATCCCTCCTACAATGAGCAGTTCTTC. It yields the protein CASRGDPSYNEQFF.

On this clonotype: This could be a read error, since a much larger clone is one nucleotide away. The rearrangement joins TRBV6-5 to TRBJ1-1; D remains unclear. Germline CDR1 MNHEY, CDR2 SVGAGI. This CDR3 has 16 residues. CDR3 nucleotides: TGTACCAGCAGCCCCTGGGGTCAAGCAGCGAACACTGAAGCTTTCTTT. It specifies CTSSPWGQAANTEAFF.

There are a few counts of this clonotype. A read error may be the cause here, since a much bigger clone is one base away. The chain combines TRBV10-2 with TRBJ2-5; TRBD2 agrees at 14 bases. CDR1 is WSHSY, CDR2 SAAADI, per germline. V gave up 6 bases and J gave up 11 bases; unmatched junction bases: 23. The CDR3 totals 19 residues. This chain's CDR3 is CASRPLGLAGVAHLNEQYF. The CDR3 DNA is TGCGCCAGCAGACCCCTGGGACTAGCGGGAGTCGCTCATTTGAATGAGCAGTACTTC.